The next 14 T cell receptor beta chains were all read from a single sample in a study of T-cell memory formation after mild COVID-19. TCRdb redid the calling of the 5' RACE reads with MiXCR, one entry per CDR3 protein. Among roughly 200,000 distinct CDR3 sequences listed, roughly 18% were seen once. The material sequenced was PBMCs or a T cell subset sorted from them (not recorded which). These receptors were collected from an adult woman who had mild COVID-19 (a few samples of this study predate the infection). Cell type and time point are not known.

The V and J genes are TRBV28 and TRBJ1-1; D unresolved. V shed 7 bases and J shed 0 bases, with 3 bases lying between them. Looked up from germline, CDR1 is MDHEN and CDR2 is SYDVKM. There are 11 residues in the CDR3. The CDR3 nucleotides are TGTGCCAGCACCGTGAACACTGAAGCTTTCTTT. This sequence encodes CASTVNTEAFF.

This chain connects TRBV19 to TRBJ1-1; D is perhaps TRBD1 (6 bases). The CDR3 length is 15 residues. CDR1 and CDR2 from the germline V gene are LNHDA and SQIVND (reference sequence). The germline V and J ends were trimmed by 3 bases and 5 bases, with 16 bases remaining between them. The CDR3 here is CASSIGSWGRTEAFF. For the CDR3, the DNA is TGTGCCAGTAGTATTGGTTCATGGGGGCGGACTGAAGCTTTCTTT. The full variable domain, rest sourced from reference TRBV19 and TRBJ1-1, is DGGITQSPKYLFRKEGQNVTLSCEQNLNHDAMYWYRQDPGQGLRLIYYSQIVNDFQKGDIAEGYSVSREKKESFPLTVTSAQKNPTAFYLCASSIGSWGRTEAFFGQGTRLTVV.

J is TRBJ1-1 and V is TRBV9; possible D gene TRBD1, 6 bases. CDR3 size: 14 residues. V was cut by 7 bases and J by 0 bases, with 13 bases left in between. CDR1 is SGDLS and CDR2 is YYNGEE in the germline V gene. CDR3 sequence (DNA): TGTGCCAGCGGAAAGACAGGATTGAACACTGAAGCTTTCTTT. Translation: CASGKTGLNTEAFF. Filled out from reference TRBV9 and TRBJ1-1, the complete variable domain reads DSGVTQTPKHLITATGQRVTLRCSPRSGDLSVYWYQQSLDQGLQFLIQYYNGEERAKGNILERFSAQQFPDLHSELNLSSLELGDSALYFCASGKTGLNTEAFFGQGTRLTVV.

The rearrangement uses TRBV12-3 or TRBV12-4 and TRBJ2-3, with D perhaps matching TRBD2 (6 bases). CDR3 size: 15 residues. V was trimmed by 2 bases and J by 2 bases, leaving 11 bases between them. Here the CDR3 DNA reads TGTGCCAGCAGTTTATATGGGAGGCTCACAGATACGCAGTATTTT. It yields the protein CASSLYGRLTDTQYF.

This clonotype turned up a few times. The CDR3 DNA reads as TGTGCCAGCAGTTTCTCGGCTAACGGAGTCCCCCAGTACTTC. It yields the protein CASSFSANGVPQYF. The rearrangement links TRBV12-3 or TRBV12-4 to TRBJ2-5; D gene unclear. Trimming took 3 bases from V and 9 from J, leaving 17 bases between them. The CDR3 has 14 residues.

The V call is TRBV5-1, the J call TRBJ1-4; 7 positions agree with TRBD1. The CDR3 is 17 amino acids. V lost 1 base and J lost 1; bases outside the gene matches: 7. Germline V gene sequence: CDR1 SGHRS, CDR2 YFSETQ. The CDR3 coding sequence is TGCGCCAGCAGCTTGAACAGGGGAGGGGTAACTAATGAAAAACTGTTTTTT. This encodes CASSLNRGGVTNEKLFF. The whole variable domain, remainder taken from reference TRBV5-1 and TRBJ1-4, is KAGVTQTPRYLIKTRGQQVTLSCSPISGHRSVSWYQQTPGQGLQFLFEYFSETQRNKGNFPGRFSGRQFSNSRSEMNVSTLELGDSALYLCASSLNRGGVTNEKLFFGSGTQLSVL.

The V gene is TRBV12-3 or TRBV12-4, the J gene TRBJ2-1; TRBD2 might be the D (5 bases). Trimming pared 7 bases from V and 7 bases from J, leaving 17 bases between. The CDR3 has 14 residues. The CDR3 coding sequence is TGTGCCAGCAACCCGTCCGGGGTATGGAATGAGCAGTTCTTC. It encodes CASNPSGVWNEQFF.

The chain has TRBV27 and TRBJ2-7, with D hard to call. CDR1 and CDR2 (germline): MNHEY, SMNVEV (reference sequence). The CDR3 runs to 16 residues. The ends were cut back, 0 bases at V and 2 bases at J, with 14 bases in the middle. CDR3 in amino acids: CASSLSGLLPPYEQYF. CDR3 in DNA: TGTGCCAGCAGTTTATCCGGATTACTTCCCCCCTACGAGCAGTACTTC.

In its sample, this clonotype was seen a few times. The chain links TRBV29-1 to TRBJ2-5; 8 bases line up with TRBD1. Per the germline V gene, CDR1 is SQVTM and CDR2 is ANQGSEA. The V segment lost 3 bases and the J segment 1 base; nucleotides outside the gene matches: 1. This CDR3 is built from 13 residues. The CDR3 nucleotides are TGCAGCGTTGACCAGGGGGCCCAAGAGACCCAGTACTTC. Protein: CSVDQGAQETQYF.

The chain uses TRBV7-9 and TRBJ2-1, with a weak D call TRBD2 (5 bases). CDR3 length equals 14 residues. Germline V CDR1 and CDR2: SEHNR, FQNEAQ (reference sequence). Trimming pared 1 base from V and 7 bases from J, leaving 11 bases between. The CDR3 bases are TGTGCCAGCAGCTTAGTGGGAGCGTCGAATGAGCAGTTCTTC. It encodes CASSLVGASNEQFF.

The V and J genes are TRBV20-1 and TRBJ1-1, with D possibly being TRBD1 (5 bases). Germline-derived CDR1 and CDR2 are DFQATT and SNEGSKA (reference sequence). The CDR3 extends over 13 amino acids. Trimming left V 5 bases short and J 7 bases short, with 17 bases between. CDR3 bases: TGCAGTGCTGGCAGAGACAGTGCACTTGAAGCTTTCTTT. Translation: CSAGRDSALEAFF.

This chain links TRBV12-3 or TRBV12-4 with TRBJ2-5; D uncertain. V lost 2 bases and J lost 1, with 8 bases in between. CDR3 length: 14 residues. CDR3 sequence (DNA): TGTGCCAGCAGTTTATGGGGATTCCAAGAGACCCAGTACTTC. Encoded protein: CASSLWGFQETQYF.

This clonotype has more than one count but fewer than ten. This chain uses TRBV5-1 with TRBJ2-5; D is tentatively TRBD1 or TRBD2 (5 bases each). The CDR3 is 14 residues long. CDR1 and CDR2 from the germline V gene are SGHRS and YFSETQ. The germline V and J ends were trimmed by 3 bases and 7 bases, with 16 bases remaining between them. The CDR3 spells CASSSGPLWGTQYF. Written as DNA, the CDR3 is TGCGCCAGCAGCTCGGGACCCCTGTGGGGGACCCAGTACTTC.

This clonotype showed up just a few times. The CDR3 spells CSVGGTGGYGAFF. In nucleotides, the CDR3 is TGCAGCGTTGGGGGGACAGGAGGTTATGGGGCTTTCTTT. This chain connects TRBV29-1 to TRBJ1-1; TRBD1 aligns across 8 bases. CDR3 size: 13 residues. From germline, CDR1 is SQVTM and CDR2 ANQGSEA. The J segment lost 11 bases and the V segment lost 4 bases, leaving 12 bases of the junction unmatched.